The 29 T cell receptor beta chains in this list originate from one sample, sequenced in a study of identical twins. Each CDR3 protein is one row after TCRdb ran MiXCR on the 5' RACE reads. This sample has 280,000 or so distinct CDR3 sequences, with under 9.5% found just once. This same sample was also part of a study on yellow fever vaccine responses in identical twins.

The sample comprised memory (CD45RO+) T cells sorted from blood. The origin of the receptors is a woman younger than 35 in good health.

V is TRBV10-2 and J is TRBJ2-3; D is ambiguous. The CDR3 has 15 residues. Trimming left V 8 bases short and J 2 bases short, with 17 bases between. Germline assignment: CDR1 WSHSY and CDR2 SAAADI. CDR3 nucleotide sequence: TGCGCCAGCCTCAGCTTAGGACCCTCCACAGATACGCAGTATTTT. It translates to CASLSLGPSTDTQYF.

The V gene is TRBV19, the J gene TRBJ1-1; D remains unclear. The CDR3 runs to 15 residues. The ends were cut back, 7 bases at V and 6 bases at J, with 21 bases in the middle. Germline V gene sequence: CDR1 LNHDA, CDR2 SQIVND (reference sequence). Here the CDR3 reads CASMVTRVSSSEAFF. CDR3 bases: TGTGCCAGTATGGTCACGAGGGTCAGTTCATCTGAAGCTTTCTTT.

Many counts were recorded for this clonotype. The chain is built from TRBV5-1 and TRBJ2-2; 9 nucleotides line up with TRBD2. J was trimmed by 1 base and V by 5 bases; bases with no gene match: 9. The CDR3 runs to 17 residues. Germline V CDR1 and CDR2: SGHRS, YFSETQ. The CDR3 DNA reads TGCGCCAGCAGGCGTAGCGGGAGCGCACAGAACACCGGGGAGCTGTTTTTT. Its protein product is CASRRSGSAQNTGELFF.

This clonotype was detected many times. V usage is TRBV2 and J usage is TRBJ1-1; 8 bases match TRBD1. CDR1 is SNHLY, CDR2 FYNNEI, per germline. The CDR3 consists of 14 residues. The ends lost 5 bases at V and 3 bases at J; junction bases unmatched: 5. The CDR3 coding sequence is TGTGCCAGCAGTCGGACAGGGCAGGACACTGAAGCTTTCTTT. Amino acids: CASSRTGQDTEAFF.

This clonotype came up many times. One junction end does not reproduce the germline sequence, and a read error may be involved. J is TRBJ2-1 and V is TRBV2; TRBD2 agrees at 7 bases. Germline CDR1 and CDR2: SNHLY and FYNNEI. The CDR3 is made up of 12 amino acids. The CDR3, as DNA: TGTGCCAGCACCGGGGAGGGAGGGAGCACCCTCTTC. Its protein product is CASTGEGGSTLF.

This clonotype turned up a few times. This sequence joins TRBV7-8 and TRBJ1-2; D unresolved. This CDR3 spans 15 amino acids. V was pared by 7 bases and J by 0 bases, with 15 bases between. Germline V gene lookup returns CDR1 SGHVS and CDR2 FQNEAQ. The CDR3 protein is CASIQALSPNYGYTF. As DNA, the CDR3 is TGTGCCAGCATCCAAGCTCTTAGCCCTAACTATGGCTACACCTTC. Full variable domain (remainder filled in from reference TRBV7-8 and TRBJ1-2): GAGVSQSPRYKVAKRGQDVALRCDPISGHVSLFWYQQALGQGPEFLTYFQNEAQLDKSGLPSDRFFAERPEGSVSTLKIQRTQQEDSAVYLCASIQALSPNYGYTFGSGTRLTVV.

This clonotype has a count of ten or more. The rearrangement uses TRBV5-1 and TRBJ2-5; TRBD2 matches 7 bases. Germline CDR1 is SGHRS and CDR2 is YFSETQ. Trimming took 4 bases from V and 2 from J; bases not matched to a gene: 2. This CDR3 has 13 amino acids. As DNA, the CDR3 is TGCGCCAGCAGCAGGGGACTACAAGAGACCCAGTACTTC. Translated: CASSRGLQETQYF.

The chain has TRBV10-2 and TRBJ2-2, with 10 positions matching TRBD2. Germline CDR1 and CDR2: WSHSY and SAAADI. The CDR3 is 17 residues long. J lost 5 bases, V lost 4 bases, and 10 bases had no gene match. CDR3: CASSVSGGAPGTGELFF. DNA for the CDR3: TGCGCCAGCAGTGTGAGCGGGGGGGCTCCTGGGACCGGGGAGCTGTTTTTT.

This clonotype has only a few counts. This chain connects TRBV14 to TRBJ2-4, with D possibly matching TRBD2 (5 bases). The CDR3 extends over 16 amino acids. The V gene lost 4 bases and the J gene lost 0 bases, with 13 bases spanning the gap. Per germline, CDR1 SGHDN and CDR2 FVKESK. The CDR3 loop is CASSLSRGLAKNIQYF. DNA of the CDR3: TGTGCCAGCAGCCTATCTAGAGGACTAGCCAAAAACATTCAGTACTTC.

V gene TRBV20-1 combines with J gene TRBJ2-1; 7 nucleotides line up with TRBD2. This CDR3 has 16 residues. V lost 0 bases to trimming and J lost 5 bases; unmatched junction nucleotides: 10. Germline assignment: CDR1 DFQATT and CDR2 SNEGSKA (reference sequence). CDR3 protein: CSARDARWEGNNEQFF. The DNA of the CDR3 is TGCAGTGCTAGAGATGCTAGGTGGGAGGGCAACAATGAGCAGTTCTTC.

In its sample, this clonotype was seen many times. CDR3 in amino acids: CASSLWESTDTQYF. As DNA, the CDR3 is TGCGCCAGCAGCTTATGGGAAAGCACAGATACGCAGTATTTT. The rearrangement joins TRBV5-1 to TRBJ2-3; no clear D. V lost 2 bases and J 0 bases, leaving 7 bases between the germline ends. The CDR3 length is 14 residues. Germline V lookup: CDR1 SGHRS, CDR2 YFSETQ.

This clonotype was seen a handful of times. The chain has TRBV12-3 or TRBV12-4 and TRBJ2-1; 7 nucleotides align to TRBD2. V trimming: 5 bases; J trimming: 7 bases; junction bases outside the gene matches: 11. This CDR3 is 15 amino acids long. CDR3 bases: TGTGCCAGCAGTGCGGGAGCGCTGAAGGGGAATGAGCAGTTCTTC. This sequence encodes CASSAGALKGNEQFF.

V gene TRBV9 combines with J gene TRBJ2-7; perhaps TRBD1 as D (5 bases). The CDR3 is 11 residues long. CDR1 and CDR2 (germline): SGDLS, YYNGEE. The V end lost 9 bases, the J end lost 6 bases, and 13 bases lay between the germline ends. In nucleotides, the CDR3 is TGTGCCACTATACAGGTCCCCGAGCAGTACGTC. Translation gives CATIQVPEQYV.

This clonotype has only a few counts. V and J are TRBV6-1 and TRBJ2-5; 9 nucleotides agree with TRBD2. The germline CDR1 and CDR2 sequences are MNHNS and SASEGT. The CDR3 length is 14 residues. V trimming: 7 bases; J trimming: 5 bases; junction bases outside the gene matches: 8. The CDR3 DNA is TGTGCCAGCAAGGTGGGACTAGCAGGGGAGACCCAGTACTTC. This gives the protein CASKVGLAGETQYF.

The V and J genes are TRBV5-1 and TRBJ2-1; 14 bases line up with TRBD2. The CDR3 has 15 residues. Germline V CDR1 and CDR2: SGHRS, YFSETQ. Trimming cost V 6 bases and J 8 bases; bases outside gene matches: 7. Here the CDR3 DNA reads TGCGCCAGCAAGGAGGGGACTAGCGGGAGCTATGAGCAGTTCTTC. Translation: CASKEGTSGSYEQFF.

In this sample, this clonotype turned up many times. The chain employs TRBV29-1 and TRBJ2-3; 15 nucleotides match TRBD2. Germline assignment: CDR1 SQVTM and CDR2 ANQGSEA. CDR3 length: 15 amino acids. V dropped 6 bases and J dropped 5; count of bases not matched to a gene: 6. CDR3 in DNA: TGCAGCGTCGCCGGACTAGCGGGAGGGGGAGATACGCAGTATTTT. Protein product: CSVAGLAGGGDTQYF.

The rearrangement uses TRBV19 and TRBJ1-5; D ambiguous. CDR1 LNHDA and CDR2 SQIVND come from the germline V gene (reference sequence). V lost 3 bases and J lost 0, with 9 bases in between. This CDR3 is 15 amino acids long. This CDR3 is CASSILTASNQPQHF. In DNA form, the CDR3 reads TGTGCCAGTAGTATTCTAACAGCTAGCAATCAGCCCCAGCATTTT.

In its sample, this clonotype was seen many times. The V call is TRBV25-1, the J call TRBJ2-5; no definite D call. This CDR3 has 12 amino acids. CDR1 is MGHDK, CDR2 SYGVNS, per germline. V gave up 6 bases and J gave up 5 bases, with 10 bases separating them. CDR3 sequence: CASRGNWETQYF. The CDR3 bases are TGTGCCAGCAGGGGAAATTGGGAGACCCAGTACTTC.

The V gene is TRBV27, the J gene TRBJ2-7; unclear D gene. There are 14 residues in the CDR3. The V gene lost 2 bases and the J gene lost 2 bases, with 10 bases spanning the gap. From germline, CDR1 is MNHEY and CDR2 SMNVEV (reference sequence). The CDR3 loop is CASSLLSDAYEQYF. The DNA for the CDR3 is TGTGCCAGCAGTTTACTGTCGGACGCCTACGAGCAGTACTTC.

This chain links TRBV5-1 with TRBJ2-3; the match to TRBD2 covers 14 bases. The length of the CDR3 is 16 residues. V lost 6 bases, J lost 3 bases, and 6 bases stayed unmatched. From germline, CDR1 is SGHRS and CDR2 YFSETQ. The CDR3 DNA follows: TGCGCCAGCACCGCCGGGACTAGCGGGAGAACAGATACGCAGTATTTT. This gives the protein CASTAGTSGRTDTQYF.

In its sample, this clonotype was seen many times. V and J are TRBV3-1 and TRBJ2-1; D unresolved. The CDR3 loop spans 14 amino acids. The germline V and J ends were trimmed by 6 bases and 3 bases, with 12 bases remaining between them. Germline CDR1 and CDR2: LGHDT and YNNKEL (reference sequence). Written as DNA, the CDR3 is TGTGCCAGCAGACCCAGACGGAACTACAATGAGCAGTTCTTC. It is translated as CASRPRRNYNEQFF.

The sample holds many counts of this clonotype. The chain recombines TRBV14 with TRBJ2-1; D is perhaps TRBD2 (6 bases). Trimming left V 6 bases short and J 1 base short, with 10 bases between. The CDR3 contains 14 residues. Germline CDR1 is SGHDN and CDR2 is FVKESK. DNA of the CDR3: TGTGCCAGCAGGCCCGGGACTTCCTACAATGAGCAGTTCTTC. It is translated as CASRPGTSYNEQFF.

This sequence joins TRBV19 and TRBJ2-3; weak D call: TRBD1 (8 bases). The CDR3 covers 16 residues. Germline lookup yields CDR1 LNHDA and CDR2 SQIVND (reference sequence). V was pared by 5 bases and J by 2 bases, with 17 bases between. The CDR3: CASSRSGTGLTDTQYF. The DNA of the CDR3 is TGTGCCAGTAGTCGCAGCGGGACAGGACTCACAGATACGCAGTATTTT.

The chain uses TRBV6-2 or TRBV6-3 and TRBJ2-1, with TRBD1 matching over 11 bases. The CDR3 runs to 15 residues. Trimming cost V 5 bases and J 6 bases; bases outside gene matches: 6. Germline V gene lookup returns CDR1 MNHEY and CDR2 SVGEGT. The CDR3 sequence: CASSTRTGGFNEQFF. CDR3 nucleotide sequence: TGTGCCAGCAGTACCCGGACAGGGGGCTTCAATGAGCAGTTCTTC.

The CDR3 DNA follows: TGCAGTGCTATCCAGGGAGGGAACACTGAAGCTTTCTTT. This sequence encodes CSAIQGGNTEAFF. J is TRBJ1-1 and V is TRBV20-1; TRBD1 is a possible D gene (5 bases). Trimming stripped 4 bases from V and 1 base from J, with 10 bases between. The CDR3 sequence is 13 residues long. Germline lookup yields CDR1 DFQATT and CDR2 SNEGSKA (reference sequence).

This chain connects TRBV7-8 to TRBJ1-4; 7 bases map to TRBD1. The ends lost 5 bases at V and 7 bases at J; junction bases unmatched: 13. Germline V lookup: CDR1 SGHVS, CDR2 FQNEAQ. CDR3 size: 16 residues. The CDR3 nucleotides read TGTGCCAGCAGCCCGAAAGATTGGACAGGTGTTGAAAAACTGTTTTTT. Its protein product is CASSPKDWTGVEKLFF.

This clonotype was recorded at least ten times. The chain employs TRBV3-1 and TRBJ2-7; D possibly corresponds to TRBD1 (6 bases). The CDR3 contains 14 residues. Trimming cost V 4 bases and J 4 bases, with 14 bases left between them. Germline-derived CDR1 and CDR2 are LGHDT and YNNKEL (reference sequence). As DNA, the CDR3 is TGTGCCAGCAGCCCCCCACAGGGAAGGTACGAGCAGTACTTC. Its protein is CASSPPQGRYEQYF.

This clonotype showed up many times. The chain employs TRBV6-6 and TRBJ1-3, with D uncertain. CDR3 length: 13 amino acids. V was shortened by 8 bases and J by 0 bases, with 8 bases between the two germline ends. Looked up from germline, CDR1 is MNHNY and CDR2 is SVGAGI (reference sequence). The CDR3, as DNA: TGTGCCAGCGTTGCAGCCTCTGGAAACACCATATATTTT. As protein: CASVAASGNTIYF.

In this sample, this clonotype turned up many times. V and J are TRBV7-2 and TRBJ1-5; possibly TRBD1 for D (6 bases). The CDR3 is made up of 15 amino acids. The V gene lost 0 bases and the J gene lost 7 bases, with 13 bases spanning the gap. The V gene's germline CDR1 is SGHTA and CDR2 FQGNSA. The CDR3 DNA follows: TGTGCCAGCAGCTTAGCGATTACAGGGCGGCAGCCCCAGCATTTT. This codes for CASSLAITGRQPQHF. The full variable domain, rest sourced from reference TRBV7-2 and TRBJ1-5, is GAGVSQSPSNKVTEKGKDVELRCDPISGHTALYWYRQSLGQGLEFLIYFQGNSAPDKSGLPSDRFSAERTGGSVSTLTIQRTQQEDSAVYLCASSLAITGRQPQHFGDGTRLSIL.